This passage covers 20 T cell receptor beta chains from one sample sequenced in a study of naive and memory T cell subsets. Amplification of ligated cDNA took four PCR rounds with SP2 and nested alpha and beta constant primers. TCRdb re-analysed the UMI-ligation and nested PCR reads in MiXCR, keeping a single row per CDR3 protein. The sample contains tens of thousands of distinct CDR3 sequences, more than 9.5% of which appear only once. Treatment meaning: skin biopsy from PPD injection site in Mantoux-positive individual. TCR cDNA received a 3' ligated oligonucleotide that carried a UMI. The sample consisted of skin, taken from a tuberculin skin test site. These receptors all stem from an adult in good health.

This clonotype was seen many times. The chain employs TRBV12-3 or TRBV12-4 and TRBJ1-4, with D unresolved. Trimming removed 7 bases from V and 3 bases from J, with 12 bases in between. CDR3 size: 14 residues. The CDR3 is CASTLSGSNEKLFF. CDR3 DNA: TGTGCCAGCACCTTGTCCGGGTCTAATGAAAAACTGTTTTTT.

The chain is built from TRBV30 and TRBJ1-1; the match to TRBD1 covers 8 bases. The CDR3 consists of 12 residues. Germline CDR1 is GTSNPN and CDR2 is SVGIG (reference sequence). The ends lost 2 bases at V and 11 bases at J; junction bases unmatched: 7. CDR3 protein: CAWSQDRAGAFF. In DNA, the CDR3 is TGTGCCTGGAGTCAGGACAGGGCTGGGGCTTTCTTT.

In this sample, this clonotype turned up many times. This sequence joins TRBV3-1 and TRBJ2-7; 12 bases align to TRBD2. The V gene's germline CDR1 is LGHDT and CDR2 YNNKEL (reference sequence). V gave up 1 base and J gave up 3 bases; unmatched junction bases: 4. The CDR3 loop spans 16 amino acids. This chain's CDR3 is CASSQGTSGGSYEQYF. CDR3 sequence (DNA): TGTGCCAGCAGCCAAGGAACTAGCGGGGGGAGCTACGAGCAGTACTTC.

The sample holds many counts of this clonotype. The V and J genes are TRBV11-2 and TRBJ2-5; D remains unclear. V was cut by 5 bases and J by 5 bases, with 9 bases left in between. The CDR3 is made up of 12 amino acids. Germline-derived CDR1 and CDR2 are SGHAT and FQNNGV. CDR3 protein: CASSQSAETQYF. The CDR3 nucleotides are TGTGCCAGCAGCCAGTCGGCCGAGACCCAGTACTTC. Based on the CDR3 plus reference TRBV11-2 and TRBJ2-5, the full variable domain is EAGVAQSPRYKIIEKRQSVAFWCNPISGHATLYWYQQILGQGPKLLIQFQNNGVVDDSQLPKDRFSAERLKGVDSTLKIQPAKLEDSAVYLCASSQSAETQYFGPGTRLLVL.

CDR3 in DNA: TGCAGTGCTAGAGATCGTGGCGTCGGCACCGGGGAGCTGTTTTTT. This encodes CSARDRGVGTGELFF. The rearrangement links TRBV20-1 to TRBJ2-2; D gene ambiguous. Trimming took 0 bases from V and 4 from J, leaving 12 bases between them. CDR3 length: 15 amino acids. The germline V gene has CDR1 DFQATT and CDR2 SNEGSKA (reference sequence).

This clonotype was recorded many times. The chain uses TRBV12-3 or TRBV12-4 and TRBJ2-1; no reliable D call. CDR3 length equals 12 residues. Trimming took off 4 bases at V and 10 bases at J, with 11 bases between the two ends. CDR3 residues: CASSSSLVEQFF. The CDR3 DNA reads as TGTGCCAGCAGTTCCAGCTTAGTCGAGCAGTTCTTC.

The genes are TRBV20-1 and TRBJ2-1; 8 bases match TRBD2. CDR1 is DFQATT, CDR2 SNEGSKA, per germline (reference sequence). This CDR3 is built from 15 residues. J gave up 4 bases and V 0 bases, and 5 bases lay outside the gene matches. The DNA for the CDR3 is TGCAGTGCTAGAGATATAACTAGCGGATACAATGAGCAGTTCTTC. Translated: CSARDITSGYNEQFF.

The CDR3 loop reads CSARVPGGAYEQYF. Written as DNA, the CDR3 is TGCAGTGCTAGGGTCCCGGGAGGGGCCTACGAGCAGTACTTC. The chain uses TRBV20-1 and TRBJ2-7, with 8 bases fitting TRBD2. V gave up 3 bases and J gave up 2 bases; unmatched junction bases: 6. The CDR3 extends over 14 amino acids. CDR1 is DFQATT, CDR2 SNEGSKA, per germline (reference sequence).

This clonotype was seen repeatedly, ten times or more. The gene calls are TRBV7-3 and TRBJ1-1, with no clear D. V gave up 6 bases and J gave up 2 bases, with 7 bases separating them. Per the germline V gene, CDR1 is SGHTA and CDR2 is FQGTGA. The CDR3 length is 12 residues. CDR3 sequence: CASSLDNTEAFF. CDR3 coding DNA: TGTGCCAGCAGTTTGGACAACACTGAAGCTTTCTTT.

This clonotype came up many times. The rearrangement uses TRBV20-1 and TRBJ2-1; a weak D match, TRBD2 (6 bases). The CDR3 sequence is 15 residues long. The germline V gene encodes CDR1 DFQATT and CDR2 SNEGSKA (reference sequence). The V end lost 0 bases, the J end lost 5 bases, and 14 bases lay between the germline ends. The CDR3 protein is CSARDIAEKNNEQFF. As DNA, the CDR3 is TGCAGTGCTAGAGATATAGCGGAAAAAAACAATGAGCAGTTCTTC.

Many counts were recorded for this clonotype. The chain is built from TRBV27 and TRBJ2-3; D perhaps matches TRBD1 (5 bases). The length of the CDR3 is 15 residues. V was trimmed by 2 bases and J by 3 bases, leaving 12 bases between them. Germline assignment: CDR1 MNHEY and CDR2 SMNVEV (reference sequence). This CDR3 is CASSLEQAYTDTQYF. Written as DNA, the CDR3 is TGTGCCAGCAGTTTAGAACAGGCCTATACAGATACGCAGTATTTT.

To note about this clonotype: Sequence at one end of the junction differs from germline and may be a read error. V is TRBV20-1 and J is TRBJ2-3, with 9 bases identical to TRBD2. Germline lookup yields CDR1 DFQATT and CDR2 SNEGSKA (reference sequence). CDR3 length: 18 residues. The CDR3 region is CRASAPTVERGDADTQYF. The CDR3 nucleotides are TGCAGGGCTAGCGCCCCGACCGTGGAGCGGGGGGATGCAGATACGCAGTATTTT.

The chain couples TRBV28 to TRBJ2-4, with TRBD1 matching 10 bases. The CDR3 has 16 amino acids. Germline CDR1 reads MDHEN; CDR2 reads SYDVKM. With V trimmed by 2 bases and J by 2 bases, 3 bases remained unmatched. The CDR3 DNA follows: TGTGCCAGCAGTTTAGGGGACAGGGGAACCAAAAACATTCAGTACTTC. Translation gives CASSLGDRGTKNIQYF.

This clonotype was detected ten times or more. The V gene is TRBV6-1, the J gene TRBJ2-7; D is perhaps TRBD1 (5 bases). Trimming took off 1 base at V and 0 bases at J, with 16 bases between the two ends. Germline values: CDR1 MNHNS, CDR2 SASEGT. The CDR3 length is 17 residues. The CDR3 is CASSEDKTGHLSYEQYF. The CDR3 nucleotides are TGTGCCAGCAGTGAAGACAAAACCGGACATCTCTCCTACGAGCAGTACTTC.

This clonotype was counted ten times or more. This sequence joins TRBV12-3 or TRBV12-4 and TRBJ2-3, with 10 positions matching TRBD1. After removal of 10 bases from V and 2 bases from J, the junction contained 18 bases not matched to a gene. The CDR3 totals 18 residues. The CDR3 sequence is CANKGQGRLLKITDTQYF. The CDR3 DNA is TGTGCCAACAAGGGACAGGGGCGATTATTGAAGATCACAGATACGCAGTATTTT.

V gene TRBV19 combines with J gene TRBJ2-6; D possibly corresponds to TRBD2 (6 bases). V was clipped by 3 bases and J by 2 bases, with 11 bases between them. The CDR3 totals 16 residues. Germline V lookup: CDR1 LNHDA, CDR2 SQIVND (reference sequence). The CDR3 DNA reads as TGTGCCAGTAGTATCTATGGCGGGACTGGGGCCAACGTCCTGACTTTC. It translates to CASSIYGGTGANVLTF.

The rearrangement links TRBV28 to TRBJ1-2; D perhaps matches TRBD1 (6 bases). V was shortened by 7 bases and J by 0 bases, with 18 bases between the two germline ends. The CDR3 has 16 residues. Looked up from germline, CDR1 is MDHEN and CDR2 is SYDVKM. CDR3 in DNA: TGTGCCAGCATAACCGGGACACCAACCTCTAACTATGGCTACACCTTC. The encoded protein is CASITGTPTSNYGYTF.

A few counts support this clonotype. CDR3 nucleotide sequence: TGTGCCAGCAGCTTAGCGAGACTAGCGGGAGGGCGGCCCTACAATGAGCAGTTCTTC. Translation: CASSLARLAGGRPYNEQFF. The chain joins TRBV7-8 to TRBJ2-1; the match to TRBD2 covers 14 bases. Germline CDR1 is SGHVS and CDR2 is FQNEAQ. Trimming took 0 bases from V and 2 from J; bases not matched to a gene: 6. The CDR3 runs to 19 residues.

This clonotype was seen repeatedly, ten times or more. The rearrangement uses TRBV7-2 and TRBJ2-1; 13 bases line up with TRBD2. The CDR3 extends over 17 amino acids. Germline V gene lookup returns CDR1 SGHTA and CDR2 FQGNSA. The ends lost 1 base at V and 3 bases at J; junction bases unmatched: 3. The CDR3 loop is CASSLGLAGGLYNEQFF. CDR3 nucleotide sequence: TGTGCCAGCAGCTTAGGACTAGCGGGGGGCCTCTACAATGAGCAGTTCTTC. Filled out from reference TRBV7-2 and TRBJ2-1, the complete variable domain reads GAGVSQSPSNKVTEKGKDVELRCDPISGHTALYWYRQSLGQGLEFLIYFQGNSAPDKSGLPSDRFSAERTGGSVSTLTIQRTQQEDSAVYLCASSLGLAGGLYNEQFFGPGTRLTVL.

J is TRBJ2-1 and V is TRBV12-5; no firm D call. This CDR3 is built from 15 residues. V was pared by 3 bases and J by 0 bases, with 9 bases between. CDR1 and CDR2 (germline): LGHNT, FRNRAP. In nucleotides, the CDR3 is TGTGCTAGTGGTTTCGACACCAACTCCTACAATGAGCAGTTCTTC. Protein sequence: CASGFDTNSYNEQFF.